The clone carrying this TCR beta chain was picked up many times. What it binds is not known. The CDR3 is 14 amino acids. V lost 7 bases and J lost 5; bases outside the gene matches: 10. Per germline, CDR1 SQVTM and CDR2 ANQGSEA. This specimen belongs to a study of molecular identifiers for immune sequencing clone quantification. Notes on the study in general: Clones with over 20 RNA copies captured over 98% of effector molecules but under 1% of naive ones.

Construction of naive CD8 libraries employed about 20,000 to 1,100,000 sorted cells together with 10%, 30% or 50% RNA. Using its own MiXCR run on the PCR reads, TCRdb lists one record per CDR3 protein. The sample holds fewer than 75,000 distinct CDR3 sequences, around a sixth seen once. This receptor was taken from a human donor in good health. Some libraries in this study had Jurkat cell RNA spiked in. V usage is TRBV29-1 and J usage is TRBJ2-5; TRBD2 agrees at 10 bases. Sequencing input: naive CD8+ T cells from blood, with Jurkat cell RNA spiked in. The subset here: FACS-sorted CD8+CD4-CCR7+CD45RA+ naive T cells. The CDR3 sequence: CSADTGTSVETQYF. The CDR3 DNA sequence: TGCAGCGCTGACACCGGGACTAGCGTTGAGACCCAGTACTTC.